This T cell receptor (beta chain) was obtained from a study of blood T cell repertoires in COVID-19 (dated by TCRdb to 2019 to 2021). Some background on the complete study: The collaborator samples originated in the United States, Italy and Spain and spanned the acute and convalescent phases of COVID-19. The sample metadata nearly always contained a de-identified subject ID, COVID-19 status, age in years and sex. HLA class I and class II types, where available, came from metadata supplied by the sample provider rather than from assay-based typing. Subjects who had been exposed to COVID-19, were actively infected with it, or had recovered from it provided the deeply sampled blood TCRbeta repertoires that made up the dataset. The repertoires were released in a freely available public database meant as a resource for research on the immune response to SARS-CoV-2. The samples were drawn from the first 160 participants of the ongoing ImmuneRACE study and from over a thousand subjects provided by 6 global collaborators. The material from the prospective study consisted of cDNA or gDNA derived from T cells, B-cell-depleted T cells, or PBMCs. Paper-wide results and their limitations: The amount of clinical and demographic metadata varied by source and participant and was provided uncurated.

TCRbeta CDR3 regions were amplified from genomic DNA using the immunoSEQ Assay, a bias-controlled multiplex PCR. On the authors' methods: The number of nucleated cells in each sample was estimated by amplification of reference gene primers within the assay. To quantify the absolute abundance of each unique TCRbeta CDR3 rearrangement, sequence reads were collapsed and filtered. Productive Simpson clonality was computed per sample as the square root of Simpson's diversity index over productive rearrangements. In its TCRdb copy, this immuneACCESS table keeps in-frame sequences only and misses some clones. Where compared with another copy, unresolved V genes explain less than half of these, and the others have no known cause. V and J calls and clone size are copied from that table; D and trimming were computed from the DNA. Present in this sample are around 200,000 clones, around 88% of which were seen just once. Less than 3.5% of the sample comes from the top ten.

About this clone itself: What this receptor recognizes is not known. No much larger clone is present one base from it, and per-base qualities are unavailable.

The collaborating institutions used their own protocols to collect whole blood in K2EDTA tubes. For TCRbeta analysis, collaborator samples were shipped as frozen whole blood, as isolated PBMCs, or as DNA extracted from either sample type. V lost 6 bases and J lost 2 bases, and the count of bases not matched to a germline gene is 6. From cysteine to phenylalanine, the CDR3 is 15 amino acids long. This entry keeps only the CDR3 DNA: 45 bases, framed from base 1. Reading the germline V gene (reference sequence) gives CDR1 LNHDA and CDR2 SQIVND. This receptor was obtained from a man in his forties or fifties with active or convalescent COVID-19. The sequenced material came from peripheral blood. The sequence joins TRBV19 to TRBJ2-7; 11 bases in between match TRBD2. The DNA sequence is TGTGCCAGTAGGATTACTAGCGGGGGACCCTACGAGCAGTACTTC. Translation gives CASRITSGGPYEQYF.